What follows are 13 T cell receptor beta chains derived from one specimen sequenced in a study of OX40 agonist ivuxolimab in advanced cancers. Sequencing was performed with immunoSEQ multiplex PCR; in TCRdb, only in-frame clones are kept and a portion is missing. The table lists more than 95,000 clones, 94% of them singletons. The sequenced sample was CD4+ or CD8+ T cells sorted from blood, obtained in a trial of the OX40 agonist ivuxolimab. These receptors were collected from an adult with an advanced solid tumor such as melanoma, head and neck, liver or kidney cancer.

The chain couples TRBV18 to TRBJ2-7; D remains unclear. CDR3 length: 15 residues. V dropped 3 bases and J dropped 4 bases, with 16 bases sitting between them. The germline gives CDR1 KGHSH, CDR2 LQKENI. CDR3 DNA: TGTGCCAGCTCACCCATTTCAACGGGTATGTACGAGCAGTACTTC. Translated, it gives CASSPISTGMYEQYF. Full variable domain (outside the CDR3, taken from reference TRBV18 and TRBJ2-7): NAGVMQNPRHLVRRRGQEARLRCSPMKGHSHVYWYRQLPEEGLKFMVYLQKENIIDESGMPKERFSAEFPKEGPSILRIQQVVRGDSAAYFCASSPISTGMYEQYFGPGTRLTVT.

CDR3 in amino acids: CASSAHTSFTEQFF. In DNA, the CDR3 is TGTGCCAGCAGCGCCCATACTAGCTTTACTGAGCAGTTCTTC. The chain links TRBV7-2 to TRBJ2-1, with a possible D match to TRBD2 (6 bases). V was trimmed by 5 bases and J by 9 bases, leaving 17 bases between them. This CDR3 has 14 amino acids. Germline loops: CDR1 SGHTA, CDR2 FQGNSA.

The CDR3 coding sequence is TGTGCCAGCAGCAGGGACGGACCTTATGGCTACACCTTC. Its translation: CASSRDGPYGYTF. The V call is TRBV5-6, the J call TRBJ1-2; a possible D gene is TRBD1 (5 bases). CDR3 length equals 13 residues. V lost 4 bases, J lost 5 bases, and 12 bases lay in between. Germline V CDR1 and CDR2: SGHDT, YYEEEE.

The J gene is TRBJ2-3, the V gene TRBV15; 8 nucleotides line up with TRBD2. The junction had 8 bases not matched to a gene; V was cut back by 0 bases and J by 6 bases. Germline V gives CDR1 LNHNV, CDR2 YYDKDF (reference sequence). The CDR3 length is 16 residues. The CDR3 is CATSREGGGPGDTQYF. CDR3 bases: TGTGCCACCAGCAGAGAGGGCGGGGGGCCCGGGGATACGCAGTATTTT.

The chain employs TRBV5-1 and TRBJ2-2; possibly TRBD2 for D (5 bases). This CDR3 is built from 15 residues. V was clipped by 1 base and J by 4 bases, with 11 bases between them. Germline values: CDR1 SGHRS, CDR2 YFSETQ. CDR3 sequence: CASSLRARGTGELFF. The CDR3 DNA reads TGCGCCAGCAGCTTGAGGGCCCGGGGCACCGGGGAGCTGTTTTTT.

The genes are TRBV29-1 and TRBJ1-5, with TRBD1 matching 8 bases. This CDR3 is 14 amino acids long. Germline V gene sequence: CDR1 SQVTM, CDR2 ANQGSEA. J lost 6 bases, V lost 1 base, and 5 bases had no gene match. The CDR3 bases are TGCAGCGTTGAAGTTGGACAGGGCGGTCAGCCCCAGCATTTT. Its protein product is CSVEVGQGGQPQHF.

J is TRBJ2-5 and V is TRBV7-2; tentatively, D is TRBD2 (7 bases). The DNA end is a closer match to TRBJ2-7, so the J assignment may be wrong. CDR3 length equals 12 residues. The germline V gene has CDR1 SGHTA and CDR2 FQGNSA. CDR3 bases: TGTGCCAGCAGAGGGGGGGACTACGAGCAGTACTTC. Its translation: CASRGGDYEQYF.

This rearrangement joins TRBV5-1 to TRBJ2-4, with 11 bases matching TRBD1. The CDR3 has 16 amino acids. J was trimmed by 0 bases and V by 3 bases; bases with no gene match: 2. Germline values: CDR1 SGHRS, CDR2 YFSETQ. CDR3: CASSWDRGAAKNIQYF. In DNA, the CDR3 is TGCGCCAGCAGCTGGGACAGGGGGGCAGCCAAAAACATTCAGTACTTC.

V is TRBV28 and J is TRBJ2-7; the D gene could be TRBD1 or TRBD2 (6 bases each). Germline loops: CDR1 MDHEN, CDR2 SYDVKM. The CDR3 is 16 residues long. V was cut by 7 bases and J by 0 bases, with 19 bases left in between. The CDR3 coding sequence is TGTGCCAGCACAAAAGGGGGGTTGGGAATCTCCTACGAGCAGTACTTC. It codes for CASTKGGLGISYEQYF.

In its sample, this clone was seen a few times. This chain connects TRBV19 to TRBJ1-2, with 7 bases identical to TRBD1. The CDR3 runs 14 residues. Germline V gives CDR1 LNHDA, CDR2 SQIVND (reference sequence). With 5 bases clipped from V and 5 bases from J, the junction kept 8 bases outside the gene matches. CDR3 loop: CASSFDREHYGYTF. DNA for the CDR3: TGTGCCAGTAGTTTCGACAGGGAACATTATGGCTACACCTTC.

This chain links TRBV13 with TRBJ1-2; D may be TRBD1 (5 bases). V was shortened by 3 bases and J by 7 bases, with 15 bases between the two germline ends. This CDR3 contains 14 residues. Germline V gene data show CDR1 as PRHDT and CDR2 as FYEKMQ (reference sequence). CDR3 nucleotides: TGTGCCAGCAGCTTCCGGGGCCCTTATAGTGGCTACACCTTC. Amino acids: CASSFRGPYSGYTF.

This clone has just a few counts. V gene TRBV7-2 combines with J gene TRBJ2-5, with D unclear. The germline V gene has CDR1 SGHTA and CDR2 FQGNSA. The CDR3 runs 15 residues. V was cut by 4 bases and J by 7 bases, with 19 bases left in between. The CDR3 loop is CASSSDGALSRTQYF. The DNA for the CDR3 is TGTGCCAGCAGCTCCGACGGAGCTCTGAGTAGGACCCAGTACTTC.

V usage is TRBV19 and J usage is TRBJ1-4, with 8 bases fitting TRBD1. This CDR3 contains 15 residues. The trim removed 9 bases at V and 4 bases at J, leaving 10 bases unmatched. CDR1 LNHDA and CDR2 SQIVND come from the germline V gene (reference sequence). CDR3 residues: CASRTGRLSNEKLFF. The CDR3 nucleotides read TGTGCCAGCAGGACAGGGCGGTTGAGTAATGAAAAACTGTTTTTT.